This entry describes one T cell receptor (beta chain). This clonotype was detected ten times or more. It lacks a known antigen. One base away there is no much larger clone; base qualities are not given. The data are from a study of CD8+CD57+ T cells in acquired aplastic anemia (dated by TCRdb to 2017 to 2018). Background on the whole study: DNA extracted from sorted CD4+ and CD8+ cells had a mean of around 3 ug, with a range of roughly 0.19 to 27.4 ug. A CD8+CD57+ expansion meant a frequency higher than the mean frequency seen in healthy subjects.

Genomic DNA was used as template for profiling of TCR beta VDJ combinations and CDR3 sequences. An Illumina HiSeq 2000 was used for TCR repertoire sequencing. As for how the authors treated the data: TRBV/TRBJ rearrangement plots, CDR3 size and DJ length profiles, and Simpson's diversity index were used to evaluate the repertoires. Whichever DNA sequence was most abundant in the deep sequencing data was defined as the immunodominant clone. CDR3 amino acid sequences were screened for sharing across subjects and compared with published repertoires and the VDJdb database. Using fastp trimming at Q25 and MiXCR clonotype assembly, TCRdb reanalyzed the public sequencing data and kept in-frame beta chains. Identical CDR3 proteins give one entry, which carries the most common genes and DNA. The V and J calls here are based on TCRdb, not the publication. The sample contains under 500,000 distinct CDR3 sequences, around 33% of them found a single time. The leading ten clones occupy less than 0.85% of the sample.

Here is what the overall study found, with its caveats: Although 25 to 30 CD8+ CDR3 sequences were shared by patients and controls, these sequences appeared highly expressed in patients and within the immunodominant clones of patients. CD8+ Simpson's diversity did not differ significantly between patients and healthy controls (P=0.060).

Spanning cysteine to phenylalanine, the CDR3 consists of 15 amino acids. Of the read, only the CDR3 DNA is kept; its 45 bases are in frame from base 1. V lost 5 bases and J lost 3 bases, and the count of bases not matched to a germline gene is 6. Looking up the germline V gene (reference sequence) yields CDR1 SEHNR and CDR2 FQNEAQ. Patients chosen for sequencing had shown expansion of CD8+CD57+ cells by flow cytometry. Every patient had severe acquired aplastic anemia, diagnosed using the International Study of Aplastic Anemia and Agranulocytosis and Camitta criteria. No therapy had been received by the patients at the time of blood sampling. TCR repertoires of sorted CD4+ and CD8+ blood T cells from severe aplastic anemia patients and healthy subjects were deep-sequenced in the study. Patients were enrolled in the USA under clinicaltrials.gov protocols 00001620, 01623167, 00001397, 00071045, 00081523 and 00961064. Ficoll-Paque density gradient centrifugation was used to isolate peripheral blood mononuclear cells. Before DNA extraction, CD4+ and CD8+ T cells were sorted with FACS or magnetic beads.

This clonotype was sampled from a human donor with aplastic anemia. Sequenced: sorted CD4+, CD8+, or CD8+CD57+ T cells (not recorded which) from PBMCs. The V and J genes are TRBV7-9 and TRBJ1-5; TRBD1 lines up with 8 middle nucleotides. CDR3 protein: CASSVSTGVNQPQHF. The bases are TGTGCCAGCAGCGTCTCGACAGGGGTCAATCAGCCCCAGCATTTT.